This T cell receptor (beta chain) derives from a study of technical replicates of blood from a few donors. CDR1 is SEHNR, CDR2 FQNEAQ, per germline (reference sequence). Trimming left V 6 bases short and J 2 bases short, with 20 bases between. The CDR3 has 17 residues. Profiled with immunoSEQ multiplex PCR; TCRdb holds only in-frame clones, not every one. This table has about 72,000 clones, about nine tenths appearing once. This TCR was recovered from a human donor in good health. V gene TRBV7-9 combines with J gene TRBJ1-3; D call uncertain. Sequencing used T cells isolated from PBMCs. The chain's CDR3 is CASSSNLLKEAGNTIYF. The CDR3 nucleotides read TGTGCCAGCAGTTCGAACCTATTAAAAGAGGCTGGAAACACCATATATTTT.